This record concerns one T cell receptor beta chain sequence. Its antigen is unidentified. This CDR3 is 18 amino acids long. V shed 0 bases, J shed 2 bases, and the junction held 7 bases outside the gene matches. In germline, CDR1 is LGHNA, CDR2 YNFKEQ. Then a second PCR, running roughly 7 to 11 cycles, was carried out with a sample-barcoded 5' primer and a J-beta primer mix. TCRdb passed the 5' RACE reads through MiXCR, listing each CDR3 protein once. The sample records around 2 million distinct CDR3 sequences, roughly two fifths being singletons. This sample is part of a study of blood T cells in healthy people across ages. Study-wide results and caveats: Unsorted PBMCs prevented conclusive naive versus antigen-experienced comparison. In the absence of known donor CMV status, changes in expanded clonotypes were possibly confounded.

The sequencing sample was made of blood. This clonotype was obtained from a human donor in good health. The rearrangement uses TRBV4-2 and TRBJ2-6, with TRBD2 identical over 7 bases. The CDR3 DNA sequence: TGTGCCAGCAGCCAAGATGTTGGGGGGGGAACTGGGGCCAACGTCCTGACTTTC. Its protein is CASSQDVGGGTGANVLTF.